This record concerns one TCR beta chain sequence. No antigen is known for it. No quality values exist for individual bases; no much larger clone is one base distant. The method was the immunoSEQ multiplex PCR assay. TCRdb holds this immuneACCESS table with in-frame rearrangements only. Some clones are missing; in checked studies, unresolved V genes explain under half, and the rest has no known cause. The sample records 95,000 or so clones, around 96% of which are singletons. The top ten hold about 0.37% of the sample. This sample is part of a study of technical replicates of blood from several donors (dated by TCRdb to about 2017). V lost 3 bases and J lost 0 bases; the stretch between them is 11 bases long. CDR1 SGHTA and CDR2 FQGNSA were looked up in the germline V gene. The CDR3 runs 15 residues from the cysteine to the phenylalanine. The DNA shown is the 45-base CDR3, in frame from base 1.

The specimen was T cells isolated from PBMCs. The TCR sequence derives from a human donor in good health. Rearrangement joined TRBV7-2 to TRBJ1-2, with TRBD1 tentatively as D gene (6 bases match). The DNA sequence is TGTGCCAGCAGCTTGGCAGGGGTATCTAACTATGGCTACACCTTC. Translation gives CASSLAGVSNYGYTF.